This T cell receptor (beta chain) was profiled in a study of T cell responses to AZD1222 COVID-19 vaccine. Comment on this clone: Its antigen is as yet unknown.

Assay used: immunoSEQ multiplex PCR; TCRdb lists only in-frame clones, some missing. The top ten clones hold 18% of a sample with 150,000 to 180,000 clones, about nine tenths of them seen once. Regarding the study as a whole: Repertoires were sampled only after the peak T cell response.

The V end was cut by 0 bases, the J end by 3 bases, with 11 bases between. The germline CDR1 and CDR2 sequences are MGHRA and YSYEKL. The CDR3 is 15 amino acids. The V gene is TRBV4-1, the J gene TRBJ1-2, with D maybe TRBD1 (5 bases). The sequence derives from an adult in good health. The sample here was peripheral blood, taken on day 0 of AZD1222 vaccination. DNA for the CDR3: TGCGCCAGCAGCCAAGATCAGGGCTTGGACTATGGCTACACCTTC. Amino acids: CASSQDQGLDYGYTF.